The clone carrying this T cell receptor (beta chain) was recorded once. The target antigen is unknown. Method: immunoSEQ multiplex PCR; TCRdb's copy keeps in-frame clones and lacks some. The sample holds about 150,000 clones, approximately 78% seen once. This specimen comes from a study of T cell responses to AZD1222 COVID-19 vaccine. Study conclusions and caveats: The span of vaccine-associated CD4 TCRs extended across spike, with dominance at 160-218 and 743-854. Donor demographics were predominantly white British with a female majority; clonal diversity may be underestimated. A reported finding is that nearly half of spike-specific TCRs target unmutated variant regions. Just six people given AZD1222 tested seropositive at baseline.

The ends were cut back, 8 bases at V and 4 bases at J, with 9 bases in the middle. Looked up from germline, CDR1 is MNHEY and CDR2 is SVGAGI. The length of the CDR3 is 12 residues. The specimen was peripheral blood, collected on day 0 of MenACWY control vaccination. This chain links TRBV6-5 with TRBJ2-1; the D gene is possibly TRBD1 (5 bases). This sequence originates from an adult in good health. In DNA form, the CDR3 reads TGTGCCAGCTCAGCAGGGTACAATGAGCAGTTCTTC. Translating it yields CASSAGYNEQFF.